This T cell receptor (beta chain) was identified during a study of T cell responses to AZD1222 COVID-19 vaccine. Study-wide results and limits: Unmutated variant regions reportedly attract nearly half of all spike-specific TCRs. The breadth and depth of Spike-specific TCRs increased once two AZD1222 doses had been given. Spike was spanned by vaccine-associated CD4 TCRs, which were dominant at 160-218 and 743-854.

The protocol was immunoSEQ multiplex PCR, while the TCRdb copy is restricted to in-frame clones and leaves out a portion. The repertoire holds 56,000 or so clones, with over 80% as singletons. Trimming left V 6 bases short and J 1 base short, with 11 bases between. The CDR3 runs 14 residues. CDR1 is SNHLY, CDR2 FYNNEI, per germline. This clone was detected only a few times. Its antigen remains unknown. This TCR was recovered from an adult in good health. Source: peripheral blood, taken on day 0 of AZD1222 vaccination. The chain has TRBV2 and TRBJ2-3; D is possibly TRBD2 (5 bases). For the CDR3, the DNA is TGTGCCAGCAGAGGGAGACGGGGCACAGATACGCAGTATTTT. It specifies CASRGRRGTDTQYF.